These 16 T cell receptor beta chains share one sample of origin, sequenced in a study of HIV-infected patients and healthy controls. Whole blood was used without fractionation, so all unsorted peripheral T cells were included. Reverse transcription used around 500 ng RNA and constant-region primers for alpha and beta. Using multiplexing indices, alpha and beta chain libraries were generated apart by chain-specific third strand synthesis. TCRdb reanalysed the 5' RACE reads using MiXCR and keeps one entry per CDR3 protein. The profile shows roughly 25,000 distinct CDR3 sequences, under 9.5% of them singletons. Sequencing was done on a sample of blood. The source of these receptors is an adult in good health.

This clonotype was observed at least ten times. The chain employs TRBV6-2 or TRBV6-3 and TRBJ2-7; 7 positions agree with TRBD1. Trimming at V came to 7 bases and at J to 5 bases, leaving 8 bases not matched to a gene. Germline-derived CDR1 and CDR2 are MNHEY and SVGEGT. The CDR3 covers 13 residues. The CDR3 region is CASTKAGGHEQYF. CDR3 in DNA: TGTGCCAGCACAAAGGCAGGGGGTCACGAGCAGTACTTC.

J is TRBJ1-1 and V is TRBV10-3; 7 bases align to TRBD1. The CDR3 is 15 residues long. With V trimmed by 10 bases and J by 4 bases, 15 bases remained unmatched. Germline V lookup: CDR1 ENHRY, CDR2 SYGVKD. The chain's CDR3 is CATSKDRAESTEAFF. In DNA form, the CDR3 reads TGTGCCACTTCCAAAGACAGGGCGGAGAGCACTGAAGCTTTCTTT.

This clonotype was detected many times. The CDR3 spells CASALWGTIYF. CDR3 bases: TGTGCTAGTGCACTCTGGGGCACCATATATTTT. V gene TRBV12-5 combines with J gene TRBJ1-3; D not certain. Germline CDR1 is LGHNT and CDR2 is FRNRAP. This CDR3 spans 11 amino acids. The ends were cut back, 7 bases at V and 9 bases at J, with 10 bases in the middle.

The chain couples TRBV6-6 to TRBJ2-3; 10 nucleotides line up with TRBD2. CDR1 MNHNY and CDR2 SVGAGI come from the germline V gene (reference sequence). The J segment lost 0 bases and the V segment lost 5 bases, leaving 11 bases of the junction unmatched. The CDR3 is 18 residues long. CDR3 bases: TGTGCCAGCAGTCCGCAGCGGGGGGGCGGTTATAGCACAGATACGCAGTATTTT. Protein product: CASSPQRGGGYSTDTQYF.

This clonotype was observed at least ten times. The J gene is TRBJ2-5, the V gene TRBV3-1, with a tentative D call TRBD1 (5 bases). Per the germline V gene, CDR1 is LGHDT and CDR2 is YNNKEL (reference sequence). The CDR3 length is 15 residues. Deletions cut 0 bases from V and 5 bases from J, with 13 bases between. The CDR3 is CASSQEEGEGETQYF. Here the CDR3 DNA reads TGTGCCAGCAGCCAAGAGGAAGGGGAAGGTGAGACCCAGTACTTC.

This clonotype is labeled medium-sized (0.01 to 0.1%). The rearrangement links TRBV27 to TRBJ1-1; possibly TRBD1 for D (5 bases). The ends were cut back, 3 bases at V and 2 bases at J, with 16 bases in the middle. CDR1 and CDR2 from the germline V gene are MNHEY and SMNVEV (reference sequence). The CDR3 extends over 16 amino acids. The DNA of the CDR3 is TGTGCCAGCAGTTTGGGGGGACCGGCCCTCAACACTGAAGCTTTCTTT. It specifies CASSLGGPALNTEAFF.

The table lists this clonotype with many counts. The chain carries TRBV7-6 and TRBJ1-1; D remains ambiguous. Trimming took off 1 base at V and 10 bases at J, with 10 bases between the two ends. Germline CDR1 SGHVS, CDR2 FNYEAQ. The CDR3 has 12 amino acids. The CDR3 region is CASSLVYGVAFF. The CDR3, as DNA: TGTGCCAGCAGCTTAGTTTACGGGGTAGCTTTCTTT.

This clonotype showed up many times. V usage is TRBV27 and J usage is TRBJ2-3, with D perhaps TRBD1 (5 bases). This CDR3 contains 12 residues. Germline CDR1 is MNHEY and CDR2 is SMNVEV (reference sequence). V lost 5 bases to trimming and J lost 6 bases, with 9 bases between them. This CDR3 is CASSGPGDTQYF. CDR3 coding DNA: TGTGCCAGCAGTGGTCCAGGGGATACGCAGTATTTT.

Ten or more counts support this clonotype. Written as DNA, the CDR3 is TGCGCCAGCAGCCGCGCTAGCGGGGAAGCAGATACGCAGTATTTT. Translating it yields CASSRASGEADTQYF. The genes are TRBV5-1 and TRBJ2-3, with 9 bases fitting TRBD2. CDR1 and CDR2 from the germline V gene are SGHRS and YFSETQ. V shed 4 bases, J shed 4 bases, and the junction held 7 bases outside the gene matches. The CDR3 has 15 residues. Complete variable domain (other parts from reference TRBV5-1 and TRBJ2-3): KAGVTQTPRYLIKTRGQQVTLSCSPISGHRSVSWYQQTPGQGLQFLFEYFSETQRNKGNFPGRFSGRQFSNSRSEMNVSTLELGDSALYLCASSRASGEADTQYFGPGTRLTVL.

This clonotype was counted ten times or more. The V gene is TRBV5-1, the J gene TRBJ1-2; D is ambiguous. Trimming removed 1 base from V and 5 bases from J, with 9 bases in between. The CDR3 consists of 13 residues. Per the germline V gene, CDR1 is SGHRS and CDR2 is YFSETQ. CDR3: CASSLLQQYGYTF. In DNA, the CDR3 is TGCGCCAGCAGCTTGTTACAGCAATATGGCTACACCTTC.

This clonotype was observed many times. The V and J genes are TRBV14 and TRBJ2-1; tentatively, D is TRBD2 (6 bases). The V and J ends lost 4 bases and 9 bases respectively, with 13 bases between them. CDR3 length: 13 amino acids. CDR1 and CDR2 (germline): SGHDN, FVKESK. This chain's CDR3 is CASSPWRDGEQFF. The CDR3 bases are TGTGCCAGCAGCCCGTGGAGGGATGGTGAGCAGTTCTTC.

This clonotype was observed a handful of times. J is TRBJ2-2 and V is TRBV5-6; D is unresolved. The CDR3 extends over 13 amino acids. Germline V gives CDR1 SGHDT, CDR2 YYEEEE. The V gene lost 0 bases and the J gene lost 9 bases, with 9 bases spanning the gap. The DNA for the CDR3 is TGTGCCAGCAGCTTGGGACCGTTGAGGGAGCTGTTTTTT. Translating it yields CASSLGPLRELFF. The variable domain in full, completed from reference TRBV5-6 and TRBJ2-2, reads DAGVTQSPTHLIKTRGQQVTLRCSPKSGHDTVSWYQQALGQGPQFIFQYYEEEERQRGNFPDRFSGHQFPNYSSELNVNALLLGDSALYLCASSLGPLRELFFGEGSRLTVL.

In its sample, this clonotype ranks as medium-sized. This chain connects TRBV2 to TRBJ1-5, with 7 positions matching TRBD1. Germline CDR1 SNHLY, CDR2 FYNNEI. This CDR3 has 16 residues. V was clipped by 5 bases and J by 1 base; unmatched bases: 8. The CDR3 coding sequence is TGTGCCAGCAGTCCTGGGACAGTAAACAGCAATCAGCCCCAGCATTTT. Residues: CASSPGTVNSNQPQHF.

This clonotype was counted at least ten times. The rearrangement uses TRBV3-1 and TRBJ2-3; 8 nucleotides line up with TRBD2. V shed 6 bases, J shed 4 bases, and the junction held 9 bases outside the gene matches. CDR3 length: 15 residues. Germline V lookup: CDR1 LGHDT, CDR2 YNNKEL (reference sequence). The CDR3 DNA sequence: TGTGCCAGCAGTGCCGGGACTAGGACCCCAGATACGCAGTATTTT. Translation: CASSAGTRTPDTQYF.

This clonotype appeared a few times. This chain uses TRBV3-1 with TRBJ2-7; D uncertain. This CDR3 spans 12 amino acids. Between the trimmed V and J ends, which lost 1 base and 4 bases, there was a span of 5 bases. Germline V gene sequence: CDR1 LGHDT, CDR2 YNNKEL (reference sequence). CDR3 residues: CASSQGGYEQYF. For the CDR3, the DNA is TGTGCCAGCAGCCAAGGCGGATACGAGCAGTACTTC.

At least ten counts were recorded for this clonotype. This chain links TRBV5-1 with TRBJ2-3; 11 nucleotides align to TRBD2. The CDR3 extends over 16 amino acids. CDR1 is SGHRS, CDR2 YFSETQ, per germline. V shed 2 bases, J shed 0 bases, and the junction held 2 bases outside the gene matches. The chain's CDR3 is CASSFSGGASTDTQYF. Here the CDR3 DNA reads TGCGCCAGCAGCTTTAGCGGGGGGGCTAGCACAGATACGCAGTATTTT.